This TCR beta chain was profiled in a study of CD8 T cells in Susac syndrome. Germline loops: CDR1 MNHEY, CDR2 SVGEGT. This CDR3 spans 14 amino acids. Trimming cost V 7 bases and J 4 bases, with 15 bases left between them. The RNA, roughly 0.45 to 1 ug, was put through reverse transcription using random hexamers. Across 54 Vbeta and 13 Jbeta, immunoSEQ multiplex PCR amplified TCR beta CDR3. Via MiXCR, TCRdb re-called the immunoSEQ multiplex PCR reads, giving one row per CDR3 protein. The sample lists about 71,000 distinct CDR3 sequences, over 90% occurring once. From blood CD8+ and CD4+ T cells, the TCR beta chain was sequenced. TEMRA cells were FACS-enriched, unlike CD8+ and CD4+ T cells, which were negatively isolated.

This chain joins TRBV6-2 or TRBV6-3 and TRBJ2-3, with D perhaps being TRBD1 or TRBD2 (6 bases each). Material: CD4+ T cells from PBMCs. The TCR comes from a human donor with multiple sclerosis. In DNA form, the CDR3 reads TGTGCCAGCATAAGGGGGGCTGCTCCAGATACGCAGTATTTT. As protein: CASIRGAAPDTQYF.